Below are 20 T cell receptor beta chains sequenced from a single sample in a study of T cell repertoires in cytomegalovirus infection. MiXCR was run by TCRdb on the reads, yielding one entry per CDR3 protein. The data contain approximately 1,000,000 distinct CDR3 sequences, 30% to 40% of them singletons. The antigens these receptors bind are not known. The sample here was cultured CD8+ T cells from PBMCs, taken from culture after CMV antigen stimulation. Receptors were obtained from a human donor in good health (CMV status not recorded). Some clones in this sample may be carry-over from other donors' samples.

This clonotype showed up just a few times. The chain employs TRBV5-1 and TRBJ1-1; TRBD1 matches 11 bases. With 4 bases clipped from V and 6 bases from J, the junction kept 5 bases outside the gene matches. This CDR3 contains 14 residues. The V gene's germline CDR1 is SGHRS and CDR2 YFSETQ. As DNA, the CDR3 is TGCGCCAGCAGCGAGGGACAGGGGGTGGCTGAAGCTTTCTTT. It translates to CASSEGQGVAEAFF.

This chain connects TRBV6-4 to TRBJ2-1, with D hard to call. The ends were cut back, 2 bases at V and 7 bases at J, with 6 bases in the middle. The CDR3 has 12 amino acids. Per germline, CDR1 MRHNA and CDR2 SNTAGT. The CDR3, as DNA: TGTGCCAGCAGTGACGTCGGGAATGAGCAGTTCTTC. This translates into CASSDVGNEQFF.

The V gene is TRBV19, the J gene TRBJ2-1, with 12 positions matching TRBD2. J gave up 8 bases and V 5 bases, and 4 bases lay outside the gene matches. Germline CDR1 is LNHDA and CDR2 is SQIVND (reference sequence). The CDR3 sequence is 14 residues long. In DNA form, the CDR3 reads TGTGCCAGTAGTTCCCTAGCGGGGGGGTATGAGCAGTTCTTC. Its translation is CASSSLAGGYEQFF. The variable domain in full, with the rest retrieved from reference TRBV19 and TRBJ2-1, is DGGITQSPKYLFRKEGQNVTLSCEQNLNHDAMYWYRQDPGQGLRLIYYSQIVNDFQKGDIAEGYSVSREKKESFPLTVTSAQKNPTAFYLCASSSLAGGYEQFFGPGTRLTVL.

The chain couples TRBV6-1 to TRBJ1-4; 8 bases line up with TRBD1. The CDR3 consists of 16 residues. After removal of 4 bases from V and 3 bases from J, the junction contained 7 bases not matched to a gene. Per the germline V gene, CDR1 is MNHNS and CDR2 is SASEGT. The CDR3 protein is CASSAAGQGSNEKLFF. The CDR3 nucleotides read TGTGCCAGCAGTGCCGCCGGACAGGGTTCTAATGAAAAACTGTTTTTT.

V and J are TRBV6-6 and TRBJ2-3, with TRBD1 identical over 9 bases. Germline trimming cut 6 bases from V and 4 bases from J; bases unmatched to any gene: 2. The germline V gene has CDR1 MNHNY and CDR2 SVGAGI (reference sequence). The CDR3 totals 13 residues. As DNA, the CDR3 is TGTGCCAGCAGACGGACAGGGGCAGATACGCAGTATTTT. Translation: CASRRTGADTQYF.

The chain combines TRBV6-8 with TRBJ2-7; 8 bases line up with TRBD2. Germline values: CDR1 MNHGY, CDR2 SAAAGT. Unmatched junction bases numbered 2, after V lost 7 bases and J lost 6 bases. The CDR3 consists of 11 residues. The CDR3 region has the DNA TGTGCCAGCACCCTAGCGGGCGAGCAGTACTTC. Its translation: CASTLAGEQYF.

V is TRBV27 and J is TRBJ2-7, with a tentative D call TRBD2 (5 bases). V was shortened by 3 bases and J by 4 bases, with 10 bases between the two germline ends. The germline V gene encodes CDR1 MNHEY and CDR2 SMNVEV (reference sequence). There are 13 residues in the CDR3. The CDR3 here is CASSFAGGYEQYV. In nucleotides, the CDR3 is TGTGCCAGCAGTTTCGCGGGCGGGTACGAGCAGTACGTC.

This clonotype appeared a few times. The chain recombines TRBV6-5 with TRBJ2-2; TRBD1 agrees at 8 bases. The ends lost 2 bases at V and 4 bases at J; junction bases unmatched: 6. CDR3 size: 16 residues. Germline loops: CDR1 MNHEY, CDR2 SVGAGI. The CDR3 nucleotides are TGTGCCAGCAGTTACACCCAGGGACAGGTCACCGGGGAGCTGTTTTTT. This encodes CASSYTQGQVTGELFF.

V and J are TRBV15 and TRBJ1-2; D ambiguous. CDR1 is LNHNV and CDR2 is YYDKDF in the germline V gene (reference sequence). V was clipped by 0 bases and J by 5 bases, with 10 bases between them. The CDR3 length is 14 residues. The CDR3 protein is CATSREEGWYGYTF. The CDR3 DNA reads TGTGCCACCAGCAGAGAGGAGGGATGGTATGGCTACACCTTC.

The CDR3 region is CASSYSGGAIDTQYF. Here the CDR3 DNA reads TGTGCCAGCAGTTACTCGGGGGGGGCGATAGATACGCAGTATTTT. The V and J genes are TRBV6-6 and TRBJ2-3; D possibly corresponds to TRBD2 (7 bases). There are 15 residues in the CDR3. From germline, CDR1 is MNHNY and CDR2 SVGAGI (reference sequence). V gave up 0 bases and J gave up 5 bases, with 12 bases separating them.

This clonotype was observed at least ten times. V is TRBV7-9 and J is TRBJ2-5; D call uncertain. Trimming stripped 5 bases from V and 4 bases from J, with 8 bases between. The CDR3 is made up of 12 amino acids. Germline V CDR1 and CDR2: SEHNR, FQNEAQ (reference sequence). The CDR3 region has the DNA TGTGCCAGCAGCGCCTCGAGAGAGACCCAGTACTTC. It specifies CASSASRETQYF. Full variable domain (missing parts from reference TRBV7-9 and TRBJ2-5): DTGVSQNPRHKITKRGQNVTFRCDPISEHNRLYWYRQTLGQGPEFLTYFQNEAQLEKSRLLSDRFSAERPKGSFSTLEIQRTEQGDSAMYLCASSASRETQYFGPGTRLLVL.

This clonotype was picked up a small number of times. The chain carries TRBV24-1 and TRBJ2-2; 8 nucleotides agree with TRBD2. In germline, CDR1 is KGHDR, CDR2 SFDVKD. The CDR3 runs 16 residues. V gave up 0 bases and J gave up 4 bases; unmatched junction bases: 3. The CDR3, as DNA: TGTGCCACCAGTGATTTGGCTCTAGCGGGCACCGGGGAGCTGTTTTTT. Protein sequence: CATSDLALAGTGELFF.

The chain employs TRBV6-2 or TRBV6-3 and TRBJ2-7; 13 bases line up with TRBD2. CDR3 size: 16 residues. V was pared by 6 bases and J by 3 bases, with 8 bases of the junction left unmatched. Germline lookup yields CDR1 MNHEY and CDR2 SVGEGT. CDR3 amino acids: CASRGLAGSLSYEQYV. The CDR3 nucleotides read TGTGCCAGCAGGGGACTAGCGGGGAGCTTAAGCTACGAGCAGTACGTC.

V and J are TRBV18 and TRBJ1-1; weak D call: TRBD1 (6 bases). Deletions cut 2 bases from V and 3 bases from J, with 10 bases between. Germline V gives CDR1 KGHSH, CDR2 LQKENI. This CDR3 is 14 amino acids long. The CDR3 sequence: CASSPTGQYTEAFF. CDR3 nucleotides: TGTGCCAGCTCACCAACCGGACAGTACACTGAAGCTTTCTTT.

The chain recombines TRBV9 with TRBJ1-6; the D gene is possibly TRBD1 (5 bases). Germline loops: CDR1 SGDLS, CDR2 YYNGEE. V was clipped by 3 bases and J by 10 bases, with 17 bases between them. The length of the CDR3 is 15 residues. The CDR3 sequence is CASSDLQARGSPLHF. Here the CDR3 DNA reads TGTGCCAGCAGCGATCTTCAGGCCCGGGGCTCACCCCTCCACTTT.

This clonotype was counted between two and nine times. The rearrangement links TRBV10-3 to TRBJ2-7, with 8 bases fitting TRBD1. The CDR3 consists of 15 residues. CDR1 is ENHRY and CDR2 is SYGVKD in the germline V gene. J gave up 4 bases and V 2 bases, and 7 bases lay outside the gene matches. The CDR3 loop reads CAISEPQGARYEQYF. DNA for the CDR3: TGTGCCATCAGTGAGCCCCAGGGGGCGCGGTACGAGCAGTACTTC.

The chain has TRBV5-6 and TRBJ1-2, with 9 bases aligning to TRBD1. The germline CDR1 and CDR2 sequences are SGHDT and YYEEEE. The CDR3 runs to 16 residues. V lost 2 bases and J lost 4; bases outside the gene matches: 9. In nucleotides, the CDR3 is TGTGCCAGCAGCTTACAGGGGGCGCGGGGTAGCTATGGCTACACCTTC. Translating gives CASSLQGARGSYGYTF.

The chain employs TRBV27 and TRBJ1-5; TRBD1 agrees at 7 bases. The CDR3 runs to 15 residues. CDR1 and CDR2 (germline): MNHEY, SMNVEV (reference sequence). Germline trimming cut 7 bases from V and 7 bases from J; bases unmatched to any gene: 13. The chain's CDR3 is CASNRKDRVDQPQHF. CDR3 nucleotide sequence: TGTGCCAGCAATCGAAAAGACAGGGTGGACCAGCCCCAGCATTTT.

The chain joins TRBV6-2 or TRBV6-3 to TRBJ2-7; weak D call: TRBD2 (6 bases). Between the trimmed V and J ends, which lost 6 bases and 3 bases, there was a span of 9 bases. The CDR3 is 12 amino acids. The germline CDR1 and CDR2 sequences are MNHEY and SVGEGT. The chain's CDR3 is CASSHGGYEQYV. CDR3 sequence (DNA): TGTGCCAGCAGCCACGGGGGCTACGAGCAGTACGTC.

V usage is TRBV7-9 and J usage is TRBJ1-1, with D hard to call. The germline gives CDR1 SEHNR, CDR2 FQNEAQ (reference sequence). The length of the CDR3 is 15 residues. The V end was cut by 2 bases, the J end by 3 bases, with 13 bases between. DNA for the CDR3: TGTGCCAGCAGCTTACTGGGTGAGGTGGACACTGAAGCTTTCTTT. This translates into CASSLLGEVDTEAFF. Using reference TRBV7-9 and TRBJ1-1 for the parts outside the CDR3, the full variable domain is DTGVSQNPRHKITKRGQNVTFRCDPISEHNRLYWYRQTLGQGPEFLTYFQNEAQLEKSRLLSDRFSAERPKGSFSTLEIQRTEQGDSAMYLCASSLLGEVDTEAFFGQGTRLTVV.